This T cell receptor beta chain was captured by sequencing in a study of blood T cell repertoires in COVID-19 (TCRdb year 2020). For context, the study as a whole: Samples from collaborators originated in the United States, Italy and Spain and spanned both the acute and convalescent phases of COVID-19. The prospective study material was composed of cDNA or gDNA derived from T cells, B-cell-depleted T cells, or PBMCs. The dataset comprised deeply sampled blood TCRbeta repertoires from subjects exposed to, actively infected with, or recovered from COVID-19. A freely available public database, intended as a resource for researchers studying the immune response to SARS-CoV-2, is where the repertoires were released. Samples were obtained from the ongoing ImmuneRACE study (first 160 participants) and from over 1,000 subjects provided by 6 global collaborators. The sample metadata nearly always contained a de-identified subject ID, COVID-19 status, age in years and sex. Where available, HLA class I and class II types were obtained from metadata supplied by the sample provider rather than from assay-based typing. Broad study findings and their caveats: Clinical and demographic metadata were provided uncurated, with the amount varying by source and participant.

Including cysteine and phenylalanine, the CDR3 has 16 amino acids. Only the CDR3 DNA stays, 48 bases, in frame from base 1. The junction shows trimming of 0 bases on V and 2 bases on J, and the gene matches do not reach 5 bases of it. For CDR1 and CDR2, the germline V gene (reference sequence) lists SEHNR and FQNEAQ. TCRbeta CDR3 regions were amplified from genomic DNA by means of the immunoSEQ Assay, a bias-controlled multiplex PCR. Per the original workflow: Nucleated cell counts per sample were estimated from amplification of reference gene primers within the assay. To quantify the absolute abundance of each unique TCRbeta CDR3 rearrangement, sequence reads were collapsed and filtered. Productive Simpson clonality was computed per sample as the square root of Simpson's diversity index over productive rearrangements. TCRdb re-hosts the immuneACCESS table, in-frame sequences only. Its copies lack some clones; in the studies checked, an unresolved V gene accounts for under half of them, and the cause for the rest is not known. V and J calls and clone size are those listed in that table; D and trimming were worked out from the DNA. The sample contains 150,000 or so clones, approximately 90% of them found a single time. The ten largest make up about 0.98% of the sample.

Each collaborating institution followed its own protocols to collect whole blood in K2EDTA tubes. Collaborator samples were shipped for TCRbeta analysis as frozen whole blood, isolated PBMCs, or DNA extracted from either sample type. Concerning this clone itself: Its antigen remains undetermined. No base quality information exists; no much larger clone differs at one position.

The rearrangement combines TRBV7-9 with TRBJ2-7; 9 bases in the junction line up with TRBD1. Source material: peripheral blood. The receptor's source is a young man with acute or convalescent COVID-19. CDR3 loop: CASSLAGQGLAYEQYF. The DNA is TGTGCCAGCAGCTTAGCTGGACAGGGGTTAGCCTACGAGCAGTACTTC.